The 32 T cell receptor beta chains listed next were all sequenced from one sample in a study of blood T cell repertoires in COVID-19. Clones were sequenced by immunoSEQ multiplex PCR, and TCRdb holds only the in-frame ones, with some missing. This table holds 150,000 to 200,000 clones, roughly 87% found once. The sequencing sample was made of PBMCs or T cells enriched from blood (not recorded which). Receptors were obtained from a human donor with acute COVID-19. The donor label of this sample is uncertain.

This clone was recorded only once. This chain joins TRBV6-5 and TRBJ1-2; D remains ambiguous. V was clipped by 5 bases and J by 8 bases, with 21 bases between them. In germline, CDR1 is MNHEY, CDR2 SVGAGI. The CDR3 runs 15 residues. CDR3 sequence: CASSLRRTTQRGYTF. The CDR3 DNA reads as TGTGCCAGCAGTCTCCGACGGACTACCCAACGGGGCTACACCTTC.

V is TRBV10-2 and J is TRBJ1-4, with 8 bases fitting TRBD1. V shed 8 bases, J shed 5 bases, and the junction held 10 bases outside the gene matches. This CDR3 spans 15 amino acids. Germline V gene lookup returns CDR1 WSHSY and CDR2 SAAADI. This CDR3 is CASSRQGLPNEKLFF. CDR3 in DNA: TGCGCCAGCTCCCGACAGGGGCTCCCCAATGAAAAACTGTTTTTT.

This clone was counted only a few times. The CDR3 DNA reads as TGTGCCAGCAGGGCCACAGGGATGGTGGACTATGGCTACACCTTC. This gives the protein CASRATGMVDYGYTF. The gene calls are TRBV6-6 and TRBJ1-2; D may be TRBD1 (6 bases). Germline V gives CDR1 MNHNY, CDR2 SVGAGI (reference sequence). V was pared by 6 bases and J by 3 bases, with 17 bases between. The CDR3 runs 15 residues.

J is TRBJ2-7 and V is TRBV19, with TRBD2 matching over 7 bases. J was trimmed by 3 bases and V by 8 bases; bases with no gene match: 10. From germline, CDR1 is LNHDA and CDR2 SQIVND (reference sequence). The CDR3 has 14 residues. This CDR3 reads CASAHSGASYEQYF. In DNA, the CDR3 is TGTGCCAGTGCCCACAGCGGGGCAAGCTACGAGCAGTACTTC.

This sequence joins TRBV5-1 and TRBJ2-7; D possibly corresponds to TRBD2 (6 bases). From germline, CDR1 is SGHRS and CDR2 YFSETQ. Trimming removed 3 bases at V and 0 bases at J, with 10 bases between. The CDR3 loop spans 14 amino acids. Written as DNA, the CDR3 is TGCGCCAGCAGCTCATGGGAGGTCTCCTACGAGCAGTACTTC. As protein: CASSSWEVSYEQYF.

CDR3 coding DNA: TGTGCCAGCAGTTACCGCCGAGAGGCTTTCTTT. It yields the protein CASSYRREAFF. The chain links TRBV6-5 to TRBJ1-1; no clear D. The CDR3 contains 11 residues. Germline loops: CDR1 MNHEY, CDR2 SVGAGI. Trimming took 2 bases from V and 11 from J, leaving 9 bases between them.

The rearrangement uses TRBV19 and TRBJ2-3; 8 bases fit TRBD2. Per germline, CDR1 LNHDA and CDR2 SQIVND (reference sequence). Losses at the gene ends were 0 bases for V and 8 bases for J; bases not matched to a gene: 7. The CDR3 loop spans 15 amino acids. CDR3 sequence: CASSIEGTRAGTQYF. DNA of the CDR3: TGTGCCAGTAGTATAGAAGGGACTAGGGCGGGTACGCAGTATTTT.

This chain connects TRBV19 to TRBJ1-6, with 7 bases that match TRBD1. Germline CDR1 and CDR2: LNHDA and SQIVND (reference sequence). The V segment lost 4 bases and the J segment 6 bases; nucleotides outside the gene matches: 9. The CDR3 spans 16 residues. CDR3 sequence reads: CASSKMPGQSNSPLHF. The CDR3, as DNA: TGTGCCAGTAGTAAAATGCCGGGACAGTCTAATTCACCCCTCCACTTT.

CDR3 residues: CASGLATKPKPGYTF. CDR3 coding DNA: TGTGCTAGTGGTTTGGCGACTAAACCTAAGCCAGGCTACACCTTC. The chain joins TRBV12-5 to TRBJ1-2; D is uncertain. The CDR3 is made up of 15 amino acids. Trimming left V 1 base short and J 8 bases short, with 17 bases between. Germline-derived CDR1 and CDR2 are LGHNT and FRNRAP.

This clone has just a few counts. The genes are TRBV5-6 and TRBJ1-2; D is uncertain. Germline V gene sequence: CDR1 SGHDT, CDR2 YYEEEE. The ends were cut back, 4 bases at V and 1 base at J, with 11 bases in the middle. The CDR3 runs 14 residues. CDR3 sequence: CASSLVGFNYGYTF. The CDR3 DNA sequence: TGTGCCAGCAGCCTGGTCGGGTTTAACTATGGCTACACCTTC. Complete variable domain (other parts from reference TRBV5-6 and TRBJ1-2): DAGVTQSPTHLIKTRGQQVTLRCSPKSGHDTVSWYQQALGQGPQFIFQYYEEEERQRGNFPDRFSGHQFPNYSSELNVNALLLGDSALYLCASSLVGFNYGYTFGSGTRLTVV.

The chain carries TRBV4-1 and TRBJ1-2, with TRBD1 matching over 7 bases. Germline CDR1 MGHRA, CDR2 YSYEKL. The CDR3 consists of 15 residues. V was clipped by 3 bases and J by 7 bases; unmatched bases: 11. The CDR3 DNA is TGCGCCAGCAGCCACTTCCGAGACAGGGATCGTGGCTACACCTTC. Protein product: CASSHFRDRDRGYTF.

The J gene is TRBJ2-5, the V gene TRBV9, with TRBD2 as a possible D gene (6 bases). Per the germline V gene, CDR1 is SGDLS and CDR2 is YYNGEE. This CDR3 region has 14 residues. V lost 0 bases and J lost 2, with 8 bases in between. In DNA form, the CDR3 reads TGTGCCAGCAGCGTAGAGGGGACTCAAGAGACCCAGTACTTC. Protein product: CASSVEGTQETQYF.

This clone was observed a single time. J is TRBJ1-2 and V is TRBV19; perhaps TRBD1 as D (6 bases). There are 14 residues in the CDR3. Germline V lookup: CDR1 LNHDA, CDR2 SQIVND (reference sequence). V lost 5 bases, J lost 0 bases, and 10 bases lay in between. The CDR3, as DNA: TGTGCCAGTAGTCTGACAGGTGCTAACTATGGCTACACCTTC. Its translation is CASSLTGANYGYTF.

V gene TRBV19 combines with J gene TRBJ1-5; D unresolved. CDR3 size: 12 residues. V was trimmed by 3 bases and J by 6 bases, leaving 6 bases between them. Per germline, CDR1 LNHDA and CDR2 SQIVND (reference sequence). The DNA for the CDR3 is TGTGCCAGTAGTATCTCCCTTCAGCCCCAGCATTTT. Translating it yields CASSISLQPQHF.

The chain uses TRBV2 and TRBJ1-4; 7 positions match TRBD1. The length of the CDR3 is 13 residues. Trimming cost V 10 bases and J 8 bases; bases outside gene matches: 10. Germline CDR1 is SNHLY and CDR2 is FYNNEI. As DNA, the CDR3 is TGTGCCACCCACAGGGGTTCAGGGGAAAAACTGTTTTTT. It codes for CATHRGSGEKLFF.

The chain links TRBV6-5 to TRBJ1-1; D is undetermined. The CDR3 spans 14 residues. Trimming left V 0 bases short and J 5 bases short, with 10 bases between. Germline lookup yields CDR1 MNHEY and CDR2 SVGAGI. The CDR3 region has the DNA TGTGCCAGCAGTTACTCGAGTAGCGTAACTGAAGCTTTCTTT. Its translation is CASSYSSSVTEAFF.

The chain uses TRBV20-1 and TRBJ2-5, with a tentative D call TRBD2 (6 bases). Germline values: CDR1 DFQATT, CDR2 SNEGSKA (reference sequence). CDR3 size: 11 residues. V lost 6 bases and J 3 bases, leaving 8 bases between the germline ends. CDR3 bases: TGCAGTGCGTTAGCGGAAGAGACCCAGTACTTC. Translating it yields CSALAEETQYF.

CDR3 loop: CASSSTGGTGELFF. The CDR3 DNA is TGTGCCAGCAGCTCCACCGGGGGCACCGGGGAGCTGTTTTTT. The chain carries TRBV13 and TRBJ2-2; TRBD2 is a possible D gene (6 bases). Trimming took off 4 bases at V and 4 bases at J, with 10 bases between the two ends. CDR3 length: 14 residues. Looked up from germline, CDR1 is PRHDT and CDR2 is FYEKMQ (reference sequence).

This sequence joins TRBV3-1 (or the pseudogene TRBV3-2) and TRBJ2-3, with D hard to call. Trimming pared 0 bases from V and 5 bases from J, leaving 18 bases between. In germline, CDR1 is LGHDT, CDR2 YNNKEL (reference sequence). This CDR3 contains 17 residues. CDR3 sequence reads: CASSQDPLGVFGDTQYF. CDR3 nucleotide sequence: TGTGCCAGCAGCCAAGATCCTCTAGGTGTCTTCGGAGATACGCAGTATTTT.

The chain is built from TRBV6-5 and TRBJ2-1; possible D gene TRBD1, 6 bases. V was trimmed by 6 bases and J by 8 bases, leaving 11 bases between them. Germline lookup yields CDR1 MNHEY and CDR2 SVGAGI. The CDR3 length is 12 residues. The CDR3 sequence is CASSGRGYEQFF. The CDR3 coding sequence is TGTGCCAGCAGCGGTAGGGGGTATGAGCAGTTCTTC.

The chain links TRBV10-3 to TRBJ1-1; D is ambiguous. Germline V gene data show CDR1 as ENHRY and CDR2 as SYGVKD. V lost 7 bases to trimming and J lost 2 bases, with 11 bases between them. CDR3 length: 13 amino acids. The CDR3 DNA sequence: TGTGCCATCACGGAGGAACCTAACACTGAAGCTTTCTTT. Translation gives CAITEEPNTEAFF.

This clone was seen once. The rearrangement uses TRBV7-9 and TRBJ2-7, with 7 bases lining up with TRBD2. This CDR3 region has 13 residues. With V trimmed by 6 bases and J by 7 bases, 9 bases remained unmatched. Germline CDR1 SEHNR, CDR2 FQNEAQ (reference sequence). CDR3 DNA sequence: TGTGCCAGCAGGCTAGTCTCCGGGGGGGAGCAGTACTTC. Protein: CASRLVSGGEQYF. Together with reference TRBV7-9 and TRBJ2-7, the CDR3 gives the full variable domain: DTGVSQNPRHKITKRGQNVTFRCDPISEHNRLYWYRQTLGQGPEFLTYFQNEAQLEKSRLLSDRFSAERPKGSFSTLEIQRTEQGDSAMYLCASRLVSGGEQYFGPGTRLTVT.

This clone turned up a few times. The chain links TRBV30 to TRBJ1-1; D is ambiguous. V lost 4 bases, J lost 1 base, and 7 bases lay in between. This CDR3 comprises 12 residues. Germline-derived CDR1 and CDR2 are GTSNPN and SVGIG (reference sequence). Here the CDR3 reads CAWNRQNTEAFF. CDR3 DNA: TGTGCCTGGAATCGACAGAACACTGAAGCTTTCTTT.

V usage is TRBV19 and J usage is TRBJ1-2; 7 nucleotides match TRBD1. This CDR3 is built from 14 residues. CDR1 is LNHDA and CDR2 is SQIVND in the germline V gene (reference sequence). The junction had 5 bases not matched to a gene; V was cut back by 2 bases and J by 5 bases. CDR3 in DNA: TGTGCCAGTAGTATAACCGACAGGGCTTATGGCTACACCTTC. It translates to CASSITDRAYGYTF.

CDR3 residues: CASSLLDRVYEQYF. CDR3 bases: TGTGCCAGCAGCTTACTTGACAGGGTTTACGAGCAGTACTTC. The V call is TRBV7-8, the J call TRBJ2-7, with TRBD1 matching over 7 bases. This CDR3 is 14 amino acids long. V lost 2 bases and J lost 4; bases outside the gene matches: 5. Germline CDR1 reads SGHVS; CDR2 reads FQNEAQ.

The V gene is TRBV7-6, the J gene TRBJ2-2; 9 bases align to TRBD2. V was clipped by 1 base and J by 5 bases; unmatched bases: 11. This CDR3 is 18 amino acids long. CDR1 is SGHVS and CDR2 is FNYEAQ in the germline V gene. DNA for the CDR3: TGTGCCAGCAGCTTAGTGCTAGCGGGGTACCTGAGAACCGGGGAGCTGTTTTTT. Translated: CASSLVLAGYLRTGELFF. Based on the CDR3 plus reference TRBV7-6 and TRBJ2-2, the full variable domain is GAGVSQSPRYKVTKRGQDVALRCDPISGHVSLYWYRQALGQGPEFLTYFNYEAQQDKSGLPNDRFSAERPEGSISTLTIQRTEQRDSAMYRCASSLVLAGYLRTGELFFGEGSRLTVL.

This chain joins TRBV5-1 and TRBJ1-6; 8 nucleotides agree with TRBD1. CDR3 length: 17 amino acids. The V segment lost 3 bases and the J segment 8 bases; nucleotides outside the gene matches: 13. CDR1 and CDR2 from the germline V gene are SGHRS and YFSETQ. CDR3 in amino acids: CASSWTGIVSRDSPLHF. DNA for the CDR3: TGCGCCAGCAGCTGGACAGGGATTGTCAGTCGTGATTCACCCCTCCACTTT.

The chain employs TRBV5-1 and TRBJ1-4, with a possible D match to TRBD1 (5 bases). CDR1 SGHRS and CDR2 YFSETQ come from the germline V gene. The CDR3 consists of 15 residues. Trimming left V 0 bases short and J 6 bases short, with 12 bases between. CDR3: CASSLAGQGDEKLFF. CDR3 nucleotides: TGCGCCAGCAGCTTGGCGGGCCAGGGTGATGAAAAACTGTTTTTT. Full variable domain (rest looked up from reference TRBV5-1 and TRBJ1-4): KAGVTQTPRYLIKTRGQQVTLSCSPISGHRSVSWYQQTPGQGLQFLFEYFSETQRNKGNFPGRFSGRQFSNSRSEMNVSTLELGDSALYLCASSLAGQGDEKLFFGSGTQLSVL.

The table lists this clone with a count of one. This chain links TRBV6-2 or TRBV6-3 with TRBJ2-2; a possible D gene is TRBD1 (5 bases). The V end was cut by 2 bases, the J end by 3 bases, with 7 bases between. Per germline, CDR1 MNHEY and CDR2 SVGEGT. There are 14 residues in the CDR3. CDR3 nucleotides: TGTGCCAGCAGTTACGGGGCGTACACCGGGGAGCTGTTTTTT. This encodes CASSYGAYTGELFF.

The chain couples TRBV3-1 (or the pseudogene TRBV3-2) to TRBJ1-6; 9 nucleotides line up with TRBD1. Trimming at V came to 0 bases and at J to 8 bases, leaving 8 bases not matched to a gene. The CDR3 contains 17 residues. CDR1 is LGHDT, CDR2 YNNKEL, per germline (reference sequence). This chain's CDR3 is CASSQDTARTGDSPLHF. The CDR3 coding sequence is TGTGCCAGCAGCCAAGATACGGCCCGGACAGGGGATTCACCCCTCCACTTT.

J is TRBJ1-6 and V is TRBV7-3; D is unresolved. The CDR3 is 13 residues long. CDR1 and CDR2 from the germline V gene are SGHTA and FQGTGA. V was shortened by 3 bases and J by 8 bases, with 8 bases between the two germline ends. The CDR3 sequence: CASSFDGDSPLHF. CDR3 in DNA: TGTGCCAGCAGCTTCGACGGGGATTCACCCCTCCACTTT.

The rearrangement uses TRBV12-3 or TRBV12-4 and TRBJ2-2, with no clear D. The CDR3 loop spans 13 amino acids. Trimming cost V 5 bases and J 6 bases, with 10 bases left between them. The CDR3 DNA is TGTGCCAGCAGTCCGGCGGTAGCCGGGGAGCTGTTTTTT. Its translation is CASSPAVAGELFF.